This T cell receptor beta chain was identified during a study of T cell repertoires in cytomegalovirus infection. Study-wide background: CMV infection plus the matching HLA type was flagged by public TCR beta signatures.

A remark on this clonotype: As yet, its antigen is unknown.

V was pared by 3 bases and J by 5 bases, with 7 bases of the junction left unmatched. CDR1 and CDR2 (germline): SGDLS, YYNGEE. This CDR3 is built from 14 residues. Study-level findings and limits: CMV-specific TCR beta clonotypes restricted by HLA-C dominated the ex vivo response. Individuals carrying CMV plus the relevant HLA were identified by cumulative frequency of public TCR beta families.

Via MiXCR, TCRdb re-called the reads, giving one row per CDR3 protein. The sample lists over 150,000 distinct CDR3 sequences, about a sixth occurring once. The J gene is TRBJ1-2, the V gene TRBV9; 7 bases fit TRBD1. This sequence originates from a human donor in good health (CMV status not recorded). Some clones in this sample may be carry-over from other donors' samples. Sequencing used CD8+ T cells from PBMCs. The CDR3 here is CASSARDSPYGYTF. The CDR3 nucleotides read TGTGCCAGCAGCGCTCGGGACAGCCCATATGGCTACACCTTC. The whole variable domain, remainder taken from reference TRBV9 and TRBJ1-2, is DSGVTQTPKHLITATGQRVTLRCSPRSGDLSVYWYQQSLDQGLQFLIQYYNGEERAKGNILERFSAQQFPDLHSELNLSSLELGDSALYFCASSARDSPYGYTFGSGTRLTVV.